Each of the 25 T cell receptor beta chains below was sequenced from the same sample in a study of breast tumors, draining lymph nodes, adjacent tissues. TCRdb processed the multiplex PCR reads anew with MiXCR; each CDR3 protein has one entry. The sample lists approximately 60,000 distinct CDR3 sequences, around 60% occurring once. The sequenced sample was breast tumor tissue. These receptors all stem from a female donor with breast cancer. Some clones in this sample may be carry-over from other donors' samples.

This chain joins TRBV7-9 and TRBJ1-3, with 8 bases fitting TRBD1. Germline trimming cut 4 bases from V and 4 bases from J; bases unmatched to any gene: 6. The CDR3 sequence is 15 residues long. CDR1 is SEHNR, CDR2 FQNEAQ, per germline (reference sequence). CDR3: CASSSAGGLGNTIYF. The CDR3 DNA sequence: TGTGCCAGCAGCTCGGCAGGGGGCCTGGGAAACACCATATATTTT.

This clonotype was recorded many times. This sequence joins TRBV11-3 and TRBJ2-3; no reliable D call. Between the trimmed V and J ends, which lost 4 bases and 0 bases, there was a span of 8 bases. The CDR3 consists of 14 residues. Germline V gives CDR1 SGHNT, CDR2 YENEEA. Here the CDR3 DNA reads TGTGCCAGCAGCTCTACCCCGAGCACAGATACGCAGTATTTT. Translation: CASSSTPSTDTQYF. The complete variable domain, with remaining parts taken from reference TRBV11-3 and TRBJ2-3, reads EAGVVQSPRYKIIEKKQPVAFWCNPISGHNTLYWYLQNLGQGPELLIRYENEEAVDDSQLPKDRFSAERLKGVDSTLKIQPAELGDSAVYLCASSSTPSTDTQYFGPGTRLTVL.

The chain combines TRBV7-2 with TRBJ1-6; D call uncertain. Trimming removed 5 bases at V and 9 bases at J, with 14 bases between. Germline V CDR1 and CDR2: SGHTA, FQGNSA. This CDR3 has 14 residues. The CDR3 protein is CASSPGYRVSPLHF. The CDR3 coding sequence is TGTGCCAGCAGCCCGGGGTACCGGGTTTCACCCCTCCACTTT.

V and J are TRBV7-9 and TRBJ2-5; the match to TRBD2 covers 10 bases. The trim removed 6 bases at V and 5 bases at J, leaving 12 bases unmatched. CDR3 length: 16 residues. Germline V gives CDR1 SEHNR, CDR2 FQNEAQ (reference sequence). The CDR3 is CASSPTTAGGRETQYF. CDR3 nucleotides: TGTGCCAGCAGTCCCACCACAGCGGGAGGGCGTGAGACCCAGTACTTC.

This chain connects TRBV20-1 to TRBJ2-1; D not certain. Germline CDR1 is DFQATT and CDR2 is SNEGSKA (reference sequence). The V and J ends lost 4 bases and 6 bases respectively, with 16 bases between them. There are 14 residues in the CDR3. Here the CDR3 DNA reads TGCAGTGCTACATCGCCTAGTGGCACCAATGAGCAGTTCTTC. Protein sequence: CSATSPSGTNEQFF.

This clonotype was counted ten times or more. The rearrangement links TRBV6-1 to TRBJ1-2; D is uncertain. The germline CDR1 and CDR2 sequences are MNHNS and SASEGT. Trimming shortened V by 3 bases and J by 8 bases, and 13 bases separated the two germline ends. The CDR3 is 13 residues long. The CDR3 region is CASSDARVYGYTF. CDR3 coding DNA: TGTGCCAGCAGTGATGCCCGGGTCTACGGCTACACCTTC.

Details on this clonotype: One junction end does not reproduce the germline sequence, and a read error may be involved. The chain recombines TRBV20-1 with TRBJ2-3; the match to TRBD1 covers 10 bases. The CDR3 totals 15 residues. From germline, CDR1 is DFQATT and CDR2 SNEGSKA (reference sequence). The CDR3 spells CRPGTGDQNADTRYF. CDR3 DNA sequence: TGCAGGCCCGGGACAGGGGACCAAAATGCAGATACGCGGTATTTT.

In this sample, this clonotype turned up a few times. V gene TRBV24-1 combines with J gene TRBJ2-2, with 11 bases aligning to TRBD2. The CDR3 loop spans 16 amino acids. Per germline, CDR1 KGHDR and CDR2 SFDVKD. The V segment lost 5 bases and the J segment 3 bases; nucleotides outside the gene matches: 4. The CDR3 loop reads CATSGLAGGDTGELFF. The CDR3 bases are TGTGCCACCAGTGGGCTAGCGGGAGGTGACACCGGGGAGCTGTTTTTT.

The CDR3 is CSARDPRLVRGDTQYF. For the CDR3, the DNA is TGCAGTGCTAGGGATCCGAGACTAGTGAGGGGTGATACGCAGTACTTC. This sequence joins TRBV20-1 and TRBJ2-5; D may be TRBD2 (6 bases). The CDR3 length is 16 residues. Trimming shortened V by 3 bases and J by 11 bases, and 28 bases separated the two germline ends. The germline V gene encodes CDR1 DFQATT and CDR2 SNEGSKA (reference sequence).

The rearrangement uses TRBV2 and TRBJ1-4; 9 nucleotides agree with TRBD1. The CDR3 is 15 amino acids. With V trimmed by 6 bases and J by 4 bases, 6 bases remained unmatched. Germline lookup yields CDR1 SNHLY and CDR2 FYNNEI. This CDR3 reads CASRGQGLVNEKLFF. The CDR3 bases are TGTGCCAGCAGGGGACAGGGACTGGTTAATGAAAAACTGTTTTTT.

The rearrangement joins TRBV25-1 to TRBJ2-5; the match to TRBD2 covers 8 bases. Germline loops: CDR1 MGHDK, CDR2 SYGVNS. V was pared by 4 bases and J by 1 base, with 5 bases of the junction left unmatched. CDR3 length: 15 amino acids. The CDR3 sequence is CASSVAGRGQETQYF. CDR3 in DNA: TGTGCCAGCAGTGTAGCGGGGCGCGGCCAAGAGACCCAGTACTTC.

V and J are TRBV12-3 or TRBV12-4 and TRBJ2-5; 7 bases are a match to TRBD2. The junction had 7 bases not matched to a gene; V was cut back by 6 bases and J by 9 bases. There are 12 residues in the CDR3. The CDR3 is CASRRDYGAQYF. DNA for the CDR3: TGTGCCAGCAGACGGGACTATGGAGCCCAGTACTTC.

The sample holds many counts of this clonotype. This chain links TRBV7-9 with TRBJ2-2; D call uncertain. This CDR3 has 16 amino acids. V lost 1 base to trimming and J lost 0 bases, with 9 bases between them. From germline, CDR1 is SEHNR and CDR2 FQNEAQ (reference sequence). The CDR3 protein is CASSLGLSPNTGELFF. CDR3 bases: TGTGCCAGCAGCTTAGGTCTCAGCCCGAACACCGGGGAGCTGTTTTTT. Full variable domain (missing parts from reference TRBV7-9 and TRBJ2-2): DTGVSQNPRHKITKRGQNVTFRCDPISEHNRLYWYRQTLGQGPEFLTYFQNEAQLEKSRLLSDRFSAERPKGSFSTLEIQRTEQGDSAMYLCASSLGLSPNTGELFFGEGSRLTVL.

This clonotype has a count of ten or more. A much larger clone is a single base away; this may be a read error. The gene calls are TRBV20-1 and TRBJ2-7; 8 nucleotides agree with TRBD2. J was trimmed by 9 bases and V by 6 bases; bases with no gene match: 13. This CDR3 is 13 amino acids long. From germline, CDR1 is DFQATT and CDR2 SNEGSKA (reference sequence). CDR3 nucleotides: TGCAGTGCCACACCCCGGCGGGAGGACGCGCAGTACTTC. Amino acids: CSATPRREDAQYF.

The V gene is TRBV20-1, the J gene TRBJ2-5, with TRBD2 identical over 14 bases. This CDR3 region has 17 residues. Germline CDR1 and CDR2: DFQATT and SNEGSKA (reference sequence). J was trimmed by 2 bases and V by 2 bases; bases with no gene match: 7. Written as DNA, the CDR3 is TGCAGTGCTAGAACCGGACTAGCGGGGGGCGAGCAAGAGACCCAGTACTTC. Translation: CSARTGLAGGEQETQYF.

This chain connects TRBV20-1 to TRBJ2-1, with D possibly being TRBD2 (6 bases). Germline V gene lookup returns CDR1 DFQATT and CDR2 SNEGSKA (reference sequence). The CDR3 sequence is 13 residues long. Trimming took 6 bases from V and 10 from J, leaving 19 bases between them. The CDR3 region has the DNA TGCAGTGCCCGATGGCGGAGGGGCGACGAGCAGTTCTTC. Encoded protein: CSARWRRGDEQFF.

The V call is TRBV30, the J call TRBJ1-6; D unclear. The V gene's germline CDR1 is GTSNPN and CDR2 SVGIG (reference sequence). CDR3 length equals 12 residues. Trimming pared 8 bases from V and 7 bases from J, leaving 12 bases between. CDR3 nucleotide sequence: TGTGCCCGGGGTGCCGGAAATTCACCCCTCCACTTT. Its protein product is CARGAGNSPLHF.

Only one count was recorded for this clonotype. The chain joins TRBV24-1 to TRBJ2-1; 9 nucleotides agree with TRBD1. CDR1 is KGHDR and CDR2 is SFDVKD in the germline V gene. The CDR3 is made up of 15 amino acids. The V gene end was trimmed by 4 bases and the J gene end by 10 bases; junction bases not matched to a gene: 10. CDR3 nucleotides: TGTGCCACCAGTGACAACAGGGGGCGGATAGGAGAGCAGTTCTTC. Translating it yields CATSDNRGRIGEQFF.

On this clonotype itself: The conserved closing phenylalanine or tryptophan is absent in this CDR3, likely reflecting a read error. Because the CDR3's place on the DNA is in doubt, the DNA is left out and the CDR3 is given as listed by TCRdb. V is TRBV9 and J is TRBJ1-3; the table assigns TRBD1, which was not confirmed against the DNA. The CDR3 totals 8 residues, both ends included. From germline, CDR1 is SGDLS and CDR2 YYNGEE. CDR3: CASSVAAG.

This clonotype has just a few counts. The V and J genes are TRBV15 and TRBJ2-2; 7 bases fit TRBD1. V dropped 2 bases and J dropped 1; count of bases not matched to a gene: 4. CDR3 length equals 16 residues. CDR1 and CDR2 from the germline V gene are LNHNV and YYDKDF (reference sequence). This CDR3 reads CATSRRTGLNTGELFF. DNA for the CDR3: TGTGCCACCAGCAGACGGACAGGCCTGAACACCGGGGAGCTGTTTTTT.

CDR3 amino acids: CAIRFMDSNQPQHF. The CDR3 DNA reads as TGTGCCATACGATTTATGGATAGCAATCAGCCCCAGCATTTT. The J gene is TRBJ1-5, the V gene TRBV7-9; D gene unclear. CDR1 is SEHNR and CDR2 is FQNEAQ in the germline V gene (reference sequence). V lost 10 bases and J 0 bases, leaving 13 bases between the germline ends. This CDR3 is 14 amino acids long.

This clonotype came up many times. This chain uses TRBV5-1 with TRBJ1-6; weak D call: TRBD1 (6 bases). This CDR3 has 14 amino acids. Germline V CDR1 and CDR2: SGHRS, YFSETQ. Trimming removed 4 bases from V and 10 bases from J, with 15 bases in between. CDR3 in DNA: TGCGCCAGCAGCCCGGGCGGGGGCGAGTCACCCCTCCACTTT. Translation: CASSPGGGESPLHF.

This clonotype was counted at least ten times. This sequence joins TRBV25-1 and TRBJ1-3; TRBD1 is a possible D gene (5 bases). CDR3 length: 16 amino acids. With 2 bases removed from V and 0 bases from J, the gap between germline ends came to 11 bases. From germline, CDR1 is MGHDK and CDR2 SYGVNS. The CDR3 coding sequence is TGTGCCAGCAGTGAAGGGGGAGGGTTCTCTGGAAACACCATATATTTT. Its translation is CASSEGGGFSGNTIYF.

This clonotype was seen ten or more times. CDR3 in DNA: TGTGCCAGTAGTATAGATGTGGCTAGCGGGGGCTACGGGGAGCTGTTTTTT. Its protein is CASSIDVASGGYGELFF. The chain employs TRBV19 and TRBJ2-2; 10 nucleotides align to TRBD2. Unmatched junction bases numbered 8, after V lost 0 bases and J lost 7 bases. Germline values: CDR1 LNHDA, CDR2 SQIVND (reference sequence). The CDR3 sequence is 17 residues long.

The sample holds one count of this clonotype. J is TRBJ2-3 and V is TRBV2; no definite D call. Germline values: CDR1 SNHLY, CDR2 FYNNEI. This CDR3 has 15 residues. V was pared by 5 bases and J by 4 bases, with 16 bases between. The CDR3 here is CASSWEFGLADTQYF. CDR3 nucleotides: TGTGCCAGCAGTTGGGAATTTGGGCTTGCAGATACGCAGTATTTT.